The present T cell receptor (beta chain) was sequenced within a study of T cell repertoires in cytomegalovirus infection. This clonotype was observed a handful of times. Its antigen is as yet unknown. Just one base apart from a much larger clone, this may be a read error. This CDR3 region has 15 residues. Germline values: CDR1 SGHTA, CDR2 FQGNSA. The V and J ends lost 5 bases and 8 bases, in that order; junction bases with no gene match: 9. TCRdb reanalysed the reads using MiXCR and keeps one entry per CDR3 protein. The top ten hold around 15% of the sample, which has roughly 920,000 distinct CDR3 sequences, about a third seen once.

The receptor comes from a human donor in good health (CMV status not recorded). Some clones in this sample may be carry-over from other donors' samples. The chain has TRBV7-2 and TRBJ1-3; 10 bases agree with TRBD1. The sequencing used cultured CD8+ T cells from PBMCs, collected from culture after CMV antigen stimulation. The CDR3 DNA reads TGTGCCAGCAGCCTAACTGGGACAGGGGTGGACACCATATATTTT. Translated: CASSLTGTGVDTIYF.